These 19 T cell receptor beta chains share one sample of origin, sequenced in a study of identical twins. Each CDR3 protein is one row after TCRdb ran MiXCR on the 5' RACE reads. The sample contains about 330,000 distinct CDR3 sequences, about 12% of which appear only once. These data are also associated with another study on yellow fever vaccine responses in identical twins.

Sequencing was carried out using CD8+ T cells sorted from blood. The source is a woman between 18 and 29 years old in good health.

This clonotype was observed a handful of times. The chain carries TRBV20-1 and TRBJ2-1, with D possibly matching TRBD2 (6 bases). Germline CDR1 reads DFQATT; CDR2 reads SNEGSKA (reference sequence). Trimming removed 4 bases from V and 6 bases from J, with 13 bases in between. CDR3 size: 13 residues. The CDR3 DNA follows: TGCAGTGCTATATGGGACTCTTTCAATGAGCAGTTCTTC. The encoded protein is CSAIWDSFNEQFF.

This chain links TRBV4-2 with TRBJ2-5; 11 bases map to TRBD1. Germline V lookup: CDR1 LGHNA, CDR2 YNFKEQ. This CDR3 has 16 residues. V shed 1 base and J 5 bases; nucleotides not matched to a gene: 6. The CDR3 coding sequence is TGTGCCAGCAGCCAAGTGGAGGGGACAGGGGGGGAGACCCAGTACTTC. It is translated as CASSQVEGTGGETQYF.

The sample holds a few counts of this clonotype. The chain combines TRBV7-8 with TRBJ2-2; TRBD1 aligns across 7 bases. The CDR3 consists of 16 residues. With V trimmed by 3 bases and J by 0 bases, 4 bases remained unmatched. Looked up from germline, CDR1 is SGHVS and CDR2 is FQNEAQ. CDR3 coding DNA: TGTGCCAGCAGCTTTTTCGGGACAGCGAACACCGGGGAGCTGTTTTTT. Translation: CASSFFGTANTGELFF.

In its sample, this clonotype was seen a few times. The chain combines TRBV15 with TRBJ1-4; D not resolved. The CDR3 loop spans 16 amino acids. Looked up from germline, CDR1 is LNHNV and CDR2 is YYDKDF (reference sequence). Trimming stripped 3 bases from V and 6 bases from J, with 17 bases between. The chain's CDR3 is CATSRAGATSDEKLFF. Here the CDR3 DNA reads TGTGCCACCAGCAGGGCTGGAGCCACCAGCGATGAAAAACTGTTTTTT.

Only a few counts were recorded for this clonotype. The gene calls are TRBV3-1 and TRBJ2-1, with D maybe TRBD2 (5 bases). Trimming cost V 0 bases and J 0 bases, with 12 bases left between them. Germline V gene data show CDR1 as LGHDT and CDR2 as YNNKEL (reference sequence). CDR3 size: 17 residues. The CDR3 loop is CASSQEYSASSYNEQFF. CDR3 sequence (DNA): TGTGCCAGCAGCCAAGAATATAGCGCGAGCTCCTACAATGAGCAGTTCTTC.

Ten or more counts support this clonotype. The chain recombines TRBV6-1 with TRBJ1-2; D not resolved. Trimming removed 6 bases from V and 0 bases from J, with 8 bases in between. The CDR3 is 13 amino acids. Per germline, CDR1 MNHNS and CDR2 SASEGT. The CDR3 protein is CASSEHSNYGYTF. The CDR3 DNA follows: TGTGCCAGCAGCGAGCACTCTAACTATGGCTACACCTTC.

The genes are TRBV9 and TRBJ2-7; a weak D match, TRBD2 (6 bases). V lost 3 bases to trimming and J lost 3 bases, with 19 bases between them. This CDR3 comprises 16 residues. CDR1 and CDR2 from the germline V gene are SGDLS and YYNGEE. This CDR3 reads CASSAHRELVDYEQYF. The CDR3 coding sequence is TGTGCCAGCAGCGCCCATCGGGAGCTAGTCGACTACGAGCAGTACTTC.

V gene TRBV6-1 combines with J gene TRBJ2-1; 13 nucleotides match TRBD2. Germline V gene sequence: CDR1 MNHNS, CDR2 SASEGT. This CDR3 region has 15 residues. Trimming took 6 bases from V and 7 from J; bases not matched to a gene: 6. As DNA, the CDR3 is TGTGCCAGCAGGGTACTAGCGGGAGGGGGTAATGAGCAGTTCTTC. It codes for CASRVLAGGGNEQFF.

The chain uses TRBV27 and TRBJ1-1; D is uncertain. V shed 3 bases and J shed 2 bases, with 7 bases lying between them. There are 13 residues in the CDR3. CDR1 and CDR2 (germline): MNHEY, SMNVEV (reference sequence). CDR3 sequence: CASSFGPNTEAFF. DNA for the CDR3: TGTGCCAGCAGTTTCGGCCCTAACACTGAAGCTTTCTTT.

The chain has TRBV6-2 or TRBV6-3 and TRBJ2-3; 7 nucleotides align to TRBD2. CDR3 length: 18 residues. Germline CDR1 MNHEY, CDR2 SVGEGT. Trimming took 0 bases from V and 6 from J; bases not matched to a gene: 15. For the CDR3, the DNA is TGTGCCAGCAGTTACTCGCGGGCCGGGACTACCGATGTGGATACGCAGTATTTT. It yields the protein CASSYSRAGTTDVDTQYF.

This chain joins TRBV4-1 and TRBJ2-2; D is uncertain. Germline V gene sequence: CDR1 MGHRA, CDR2 YSYEKL. This CDR3 contains 13 residues. The V gene lost 4 bases and the J gene lost 9 bases, with 12 bases spanning the gap. The DNA for the CDR3 is TGCGCCAGCAGCCTCGTCCCAGAGAGGGAGCTGTTTTTT. This gives the protein CASSLVPERELFF.

This clonotype was picked up a small number of times. The rearrangement links TRBV9 to TRBJ2-7, with a possible D match to TRBD1 (5 bases). The CDR3 spans 14 residues. Per germline, CDR1 SGDLS and CDR2 YYNGEE. V gave up 0 bases and J gave up 3 bases, with 10 bases separating them. The CDR3 is CASSVGAGHYEQYF. CDR3 bases: TGTGCCAGCAGCGTAGGGGCAGGGCACTACGAGCAGTACTTC.

This chain links TRBV28 with TRBJ2-1, with 12 nucleotides matching TRBD2. With V trimmed by 2 bases and J by 1 base, 9 bases remained unmatched. The CDR3 has 19 amino acids. Germline loops: CDR1 MDHEN, CDR2 SYDVKM. The CDR3 bases are TGTGCCAGCAGTTTAGAGCGGCTAGCGGGAGGGAAATCCTACAATGAGCAGTTCTTC. This encodes CASSLERLAGGKSYNEQFF.

This clonotype showed up just a few times. V usage is TRBV6-5 and J usage is TRBJ2-1; D assignment may be TRBD1 or TRBD2 (5 bases each). This CDR3 is 15 amino acids long. Trimming shortened V by 2 bases and J by 2 bases, and 10 bases separated the two germline ends. Germline lookup yields CDR1 MNHEY and CDR2 SVGAGI. This CDR3 is CASSYVQGAYNEQFF. CDR3 nucleotide sequence: TGTGCCAGCAGTTACGTTCAGGGAGCCTACAATGAGCAGTTCTTC.

Many counts were recorded for this clonotype. The chain combines TRBV7-8 with TRBJ2-1; D remains unclear. CDR3 size: 13 residues. Germline V gene data show CDR1 as SGHVS and CDR2 as FQNEAQ. Trimming pared 4 bases from V and 4 bases from J, leaving 8 bases between. CDR3 loop: CASSYRYYNEQFF. CDR3 coding DNA: TGTGCCAGCAGCTATAGGTATTACAATGAGCAGTTCTTC.

The gene calls are TRBV10-3 and TRBJ2-3; tentative D call: TRBD2 (6 bases). V lost 2 bases and J lost 0, with 12 bases in between. Germline-derived CDR1 and CDR2 are ENHRY and SYGVKD. There are 16 residues in the CDR3. The CDR3 DNA reads TGTGCCATCAGTGAGGATTGGCGGGGCAGCACAGATACGCAGTATTTT. This sequence encodes CAISEDWRGSTDTQYF.

This clonotype was detected ten times or more. This rearrangement joins TRBV25-1 to TRBJ2-1; unclear D gene. This CDR3 comprises 12 residues. Germline CDR1 is MGHDK and CDR2 is SYGVNS. V lost 1 base to trimming and J lost 6 bases, with 4 bases between them. The CDR3 DNA reads as TGTGCCAGCAGTGAATCGTTCAATGAGCAGTTCTTC. Translated: CASSESFNEQFF.

This clonotype was counted a few times. The gene calls are TRBV27 and TRBJ2-1, with 12 bases matching TRBD2. CDR1 MNHEY and CDR2 SMNVEV come from the germline V gene (reference sequence). CDR3 length: 18 residues. V trimming: 2 bases; J trimming: 2 bases; junction bases outside the gene matches: 7. CDR3 DNA: TGTGCCAGCAGTTTAGCGGCTAGCGGGGGGGGACCCTACAATGAGCAGTTCTTC. As protein: CASSLAASGGGPYNEQFF.

This clonotype showed up just a few times. The genes are TRBV29-1 and TRBJ2-1; 10 bases align to TRBD2. The CDR3 totals 17 residues. Trimming at V came to 6 bases and at J to 0 bases, leaving 11 bases not matched to a gene. CDR1 is SQVTM and CDR2 is ANQGSEA in the germline V gene. This CDR3 reads CSVGGLAGVGSYNEQFF. The CDR3 DNA sequence: TGCAGCGTGGGAGGGCTAGCGGGGGTCGGCTCCTACAATGAGCAGTTCTTC.